This T cell receptor beta chain is drawn from a study of identical twins. This clonotype was picked up many times. The V and J ends lost 8 bases and 6 bases, in that order; junction bases with no gene match: 10. This CDR3 spans 14 amino acids. TCRdb analysed the 5' RACE reads with MiXCR anew, one entry per CDR3 protein. The sample lists under 500,000 distinct CDR3 sequences; around 15% were seen once. The same specimen was also included in a second study, on yellow fever vaccine responses in identical twins.

What was sequenced was CD4+ T cells sorted from blood. The V gene is TRBV12-3 or TRBV12-4, the J gene TRBJ2-1, with 7 nucleotides matching TRBD1. The clonotype was recovered from a woman aged 18 to 35 in good health. The chain's CDR3 is CASRRDSRVNEQFF. The CDR3 region has the DNA TGTGCCAGCCGCCGGGACAGCCGTGTCAATGAGCAGTTCTTC.